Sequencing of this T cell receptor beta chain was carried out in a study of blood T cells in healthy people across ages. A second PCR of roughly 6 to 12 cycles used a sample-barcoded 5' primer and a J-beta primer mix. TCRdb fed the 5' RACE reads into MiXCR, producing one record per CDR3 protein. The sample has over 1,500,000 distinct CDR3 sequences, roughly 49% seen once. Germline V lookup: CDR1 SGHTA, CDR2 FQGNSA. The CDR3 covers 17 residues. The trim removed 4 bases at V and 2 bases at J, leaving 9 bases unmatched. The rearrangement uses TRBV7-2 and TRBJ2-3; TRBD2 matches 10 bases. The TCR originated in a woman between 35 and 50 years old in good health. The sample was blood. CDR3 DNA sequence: TGTGCCAGCAGCTCCCCTAGCGGGGGACCCTTCACAGATACGCAGTATTTT. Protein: CASSSPSGGPFTDTQYF.